This T cell receptor beta chain appears in the sequencing data of a study of T cells in Graves' hyperthyroidism and ophthalmopathy. Whole-study results and caveats: Most expanded thyroid clonotypes above 0.001 recurred in blood.

Amplified TCR beta CDR3 regions came from RNA transcripts. Carried out on the TCR CDR3, a first-round RT-PCR used the HTBI primer set. TCRdb re-called the multiplex PCR reads through MiXCR, storing one row per CDR3 protein. Of around 420,000 distinct CDR3 sequences in the sample, roughly an eighth were seen once. Trimming at V came to 2 bases and at J to 5 bases, leaving 2 bases not matched to a gene. Germline V gene data show CDR1 as GTSNPN and CDR2 as SVGIG (reference sequence). This CDR3 contains 12 residues. Stable Graves' hyperthyroidism denoted no ophthalmopathy progression over 18 months. Orbital computed tomography, thyroid ultrasound, serum thyroxine and TRAb, and clinical symptoms together informed the diagnoses. This clonotype was picked up many times. Its specificity is not known.

Input material: blood. The clonotype comes from a woman in her late teens or twenties with Graves' hyperthyroidism. The rearrangement joins TRBV30 to TRBJ1-2, with 7 positions matching TRBD1. CDR3 in amino acids: CAWSRQGYGYTF. The DNA for the CDR3 is TGTGCCTGGAGTAGACAGGGTTATGGCTACACCTTC.